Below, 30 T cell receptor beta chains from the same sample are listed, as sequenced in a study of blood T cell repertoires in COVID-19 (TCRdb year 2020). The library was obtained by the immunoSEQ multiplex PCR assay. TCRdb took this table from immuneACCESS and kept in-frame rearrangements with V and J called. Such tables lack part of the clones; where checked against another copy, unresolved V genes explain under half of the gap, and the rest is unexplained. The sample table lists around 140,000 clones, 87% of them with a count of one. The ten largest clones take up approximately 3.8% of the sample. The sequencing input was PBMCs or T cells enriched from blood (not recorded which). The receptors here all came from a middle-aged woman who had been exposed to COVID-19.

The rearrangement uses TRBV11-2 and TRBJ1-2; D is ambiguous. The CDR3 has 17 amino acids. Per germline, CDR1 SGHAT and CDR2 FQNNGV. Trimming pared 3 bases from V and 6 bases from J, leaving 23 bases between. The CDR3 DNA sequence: TGTGCCAGCAGCTTTACAGAACCGGGAACGGTTTATCATGGCTACACCTTC. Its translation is CASSFTEPGTVYHGYTF.

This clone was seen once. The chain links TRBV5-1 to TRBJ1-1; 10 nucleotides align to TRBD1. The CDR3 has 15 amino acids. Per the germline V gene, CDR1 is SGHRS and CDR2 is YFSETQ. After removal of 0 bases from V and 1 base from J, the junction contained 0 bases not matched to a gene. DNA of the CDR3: TGCGCCAGCAGCTTGGGGACAGGGGGGAACACTGAAGCTTTCTTT. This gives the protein CASSLGTGGNTEAFF.

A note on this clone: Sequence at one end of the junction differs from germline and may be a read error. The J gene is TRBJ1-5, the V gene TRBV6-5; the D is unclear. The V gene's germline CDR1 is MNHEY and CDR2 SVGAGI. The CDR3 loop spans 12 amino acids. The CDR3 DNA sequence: TGCGCTCATTCGGGGATGAGTCAGCCCCAGCATTTT. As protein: CAHSGMSQPQHF.

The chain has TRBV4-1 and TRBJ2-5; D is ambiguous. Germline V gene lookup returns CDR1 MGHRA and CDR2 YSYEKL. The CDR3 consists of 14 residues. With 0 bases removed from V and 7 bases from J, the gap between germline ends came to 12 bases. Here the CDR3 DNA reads TGCGCCAGCAGCCAAGATTACCCTAGTCCGACCCAGTACTTC. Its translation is CASSQDYPSPTQYF.

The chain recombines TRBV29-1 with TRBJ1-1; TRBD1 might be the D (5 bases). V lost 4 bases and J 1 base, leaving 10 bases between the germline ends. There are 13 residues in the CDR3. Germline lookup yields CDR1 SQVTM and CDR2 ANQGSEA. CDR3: CSVVRDGNTEAFF. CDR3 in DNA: TGCAGCGTTGTCAGGGATGGGAACACTGAAGCTTTCTTT.

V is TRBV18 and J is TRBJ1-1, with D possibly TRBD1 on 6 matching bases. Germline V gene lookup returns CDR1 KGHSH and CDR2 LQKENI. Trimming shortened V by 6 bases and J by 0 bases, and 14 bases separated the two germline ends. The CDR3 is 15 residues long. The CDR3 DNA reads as TGTGCCAGCTCGAGGGACATTCCGATGAACACTGAAGCTTTCTTT. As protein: CASSRDIPMNTEAFF.

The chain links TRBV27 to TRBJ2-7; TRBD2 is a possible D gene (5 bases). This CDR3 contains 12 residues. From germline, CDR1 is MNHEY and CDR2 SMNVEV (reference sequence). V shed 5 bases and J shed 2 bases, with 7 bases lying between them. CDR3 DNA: TGTGCCAGCAGTCCCGGGGCCTACGAGCAGTACTTC. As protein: CASSPGAYEQYF.

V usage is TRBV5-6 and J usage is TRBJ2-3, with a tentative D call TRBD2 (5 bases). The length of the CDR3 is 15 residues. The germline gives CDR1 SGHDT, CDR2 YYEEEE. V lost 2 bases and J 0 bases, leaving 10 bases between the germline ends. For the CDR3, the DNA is TGTGCCAGCAGCTTTGGGAGCTATAGCACAGATACGCAGTATTTT. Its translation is CASSFGSYSTDTQYF.

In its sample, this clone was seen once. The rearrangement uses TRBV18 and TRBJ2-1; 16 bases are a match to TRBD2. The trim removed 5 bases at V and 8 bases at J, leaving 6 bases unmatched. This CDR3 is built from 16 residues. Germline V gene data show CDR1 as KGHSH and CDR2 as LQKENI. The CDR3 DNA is TGTGCCAGCTCAACCGGGACTAGCGGGAGGGCCGATGAGCAGTTCTTC. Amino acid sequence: CASSTGTSGRADEQFF.

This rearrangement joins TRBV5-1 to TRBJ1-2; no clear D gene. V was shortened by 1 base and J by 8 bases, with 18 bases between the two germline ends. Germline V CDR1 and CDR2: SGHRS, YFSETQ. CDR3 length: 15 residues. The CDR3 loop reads CASSLSRTDGEGYTF. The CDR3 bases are TGCGCCAGCAGCTTGTCTAGAACGGATGGAGAAGGCTACACCTTC.

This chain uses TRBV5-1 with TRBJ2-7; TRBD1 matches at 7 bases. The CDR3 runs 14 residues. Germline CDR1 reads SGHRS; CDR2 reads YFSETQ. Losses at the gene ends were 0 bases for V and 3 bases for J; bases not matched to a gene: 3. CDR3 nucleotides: TGCGCCAGCAGCTTGGCCCGGGACAGCTACGAGCAGTACTTC. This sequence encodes CASSLARDSYEQYF.

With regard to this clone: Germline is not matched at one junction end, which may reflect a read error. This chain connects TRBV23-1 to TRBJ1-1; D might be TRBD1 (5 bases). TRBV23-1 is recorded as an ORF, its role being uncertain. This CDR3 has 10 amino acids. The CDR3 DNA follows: TGTAAGGGGAGGAGCACTGAAGCTTTCTTT. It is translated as CKGRSTEAFF.

The CDR3 DNA reads TGTGCCAGCAGTTACACCAGGGGGCTTGAAGCTTTCTTT. Translating it yields CASSYTRGLEAFF. J is TRBJ1-1 and V is TRBV6-5; 8 bases line up with TRBD1. Germline V lookup: CDR1 MNHEY, CDR2 SVGAGI. Trimming removed 2 bases from V and 7 bases from J; junction bases left unmatched: 3. This CDR3 contains 13 residues.

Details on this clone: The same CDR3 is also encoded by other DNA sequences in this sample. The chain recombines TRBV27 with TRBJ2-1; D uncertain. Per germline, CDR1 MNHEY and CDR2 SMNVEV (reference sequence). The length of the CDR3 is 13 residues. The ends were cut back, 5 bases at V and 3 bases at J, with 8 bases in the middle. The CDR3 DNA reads TGTGCCAGCAGTCTATACAGCTACAATGAGCAGTTCTTC. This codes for CASSLYSYNEQFF.

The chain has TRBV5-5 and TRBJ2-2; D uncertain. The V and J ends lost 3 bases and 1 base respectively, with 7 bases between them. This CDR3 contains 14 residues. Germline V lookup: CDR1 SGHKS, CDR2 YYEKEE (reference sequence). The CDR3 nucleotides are TGTGCCAGCAGCTCCCACGGGAACACCGGGGAGCTGTTTTTT. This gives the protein CASSSHGNTGELFF.

The CDR3 loop reads CASNTRTGSNQPQHF. The CDR3 DNA reads as TGTGCCAGCAACACCAGGACAGGGAGCAATCAGCCCCAGCATTTT. V is TRBV3-1 (or the pseudogene TRBV3-2) and J is TRBJ1-5; 8 bases are a match to TRBD1. The CDR3 length is 15 residues. J lost 1 base, V lost 7 bases, and 6 bases had no gene match. Per the germline V gene, CDR1 is LGHDT and CDR2 is YNNKEL (reference sequence).

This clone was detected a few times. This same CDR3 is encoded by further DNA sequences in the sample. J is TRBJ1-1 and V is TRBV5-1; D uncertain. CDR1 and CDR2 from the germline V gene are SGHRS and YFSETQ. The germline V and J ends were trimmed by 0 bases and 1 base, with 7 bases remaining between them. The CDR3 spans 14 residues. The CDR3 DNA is TGCGCCAGCAGCTTGGACAATTCGAACACTGAAGCTTTCTTT. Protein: CASSLDNSNTEAFF.

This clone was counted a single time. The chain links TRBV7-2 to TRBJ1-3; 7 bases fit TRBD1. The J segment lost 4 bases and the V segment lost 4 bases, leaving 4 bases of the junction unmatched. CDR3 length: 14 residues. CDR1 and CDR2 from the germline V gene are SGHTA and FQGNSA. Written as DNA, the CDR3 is TGTGCCAGCAGCTCTGGGACAGCCGGAAACACCATATATTTT. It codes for CASSSGTAGNTIYF.

The CDR3 sequence: CASSLGRLQGLRDEKLFF. CDR3 nucleotides: TGCGCCAGCAGCTTGGGCCGACTCCAAGGCCTCAGGGATGAAAAACTGTTTTTT. The genes are TRBV5-1 and TRBJ1-4; maybe TRBD1 (5 bases). Germline CDR1 reads SGHRS; CDR2 reads YFSETQ. V was shortened by 0 bases and J by 6 bases, with 21 bases between the two germline ends. This CDR3 spans 18 amino acids.

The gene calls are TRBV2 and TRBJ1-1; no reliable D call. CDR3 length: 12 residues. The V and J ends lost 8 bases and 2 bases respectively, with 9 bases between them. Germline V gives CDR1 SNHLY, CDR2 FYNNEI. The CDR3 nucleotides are TGTGCCAGCGGTATGACAAACACTGAAGCTTTCTTT. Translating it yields CASGMTNTEAFF.

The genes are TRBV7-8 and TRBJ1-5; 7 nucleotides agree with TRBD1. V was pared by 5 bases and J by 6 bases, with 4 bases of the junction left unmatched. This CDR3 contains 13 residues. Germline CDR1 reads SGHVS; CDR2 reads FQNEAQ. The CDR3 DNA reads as TGTGCCAGCAGCCCAAGGGGGCTTCAGCCCCAGCATTTT. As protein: CASSPRGLQPQHF.

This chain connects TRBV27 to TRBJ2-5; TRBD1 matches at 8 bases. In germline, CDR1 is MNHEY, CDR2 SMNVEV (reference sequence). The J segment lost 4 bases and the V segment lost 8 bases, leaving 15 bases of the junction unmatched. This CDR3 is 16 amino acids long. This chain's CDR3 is CASGPVPGQGGETQYF. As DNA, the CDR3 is TGTGCCAGCGGACCCGTCCCCGGACAGGGAGGAGAGACCCAGTACTTC.

Written as DNA, the CDR3 is TGTGCCAGCAGCGTAGATTCTAGCGGGGCCTACAATGAGCAGTTCTTC. This encodes CASSVDSSGAYNEQFF. The chain links TRBV9 to TRBJ2-1; 9 bases match TRBD2. V lost 0 bases, J lost 2 bases, and 3 bases stayed unmatched. Germline V gene data show CDR1 as SGDLS and CDR2 as YYNGEE. The CDR3 has 16 residues.

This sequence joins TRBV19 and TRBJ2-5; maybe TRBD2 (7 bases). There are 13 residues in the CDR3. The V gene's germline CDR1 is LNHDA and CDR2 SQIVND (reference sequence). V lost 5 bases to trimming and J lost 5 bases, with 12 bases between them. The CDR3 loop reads CASSRGAGETQYF. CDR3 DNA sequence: TGTGCCAGTAGTCGGGGGGCAGGGGAGACCCAGTACTTC.

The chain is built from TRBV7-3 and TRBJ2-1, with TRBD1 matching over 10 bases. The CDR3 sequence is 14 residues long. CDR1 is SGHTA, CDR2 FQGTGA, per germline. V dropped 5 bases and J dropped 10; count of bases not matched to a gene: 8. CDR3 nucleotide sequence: TGTGCCAGCAGCGCCCGACAGGGGGCAGTCGAGCAGTTCTTC. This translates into CASSARQGAVEQFF.

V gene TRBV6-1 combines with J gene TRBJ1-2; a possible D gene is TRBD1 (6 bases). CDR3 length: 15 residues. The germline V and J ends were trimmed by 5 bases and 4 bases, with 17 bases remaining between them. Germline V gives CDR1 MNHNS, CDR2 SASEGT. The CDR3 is CASSNRTGMVYGYTF. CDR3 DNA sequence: TGTGCCAGCAGTAACCGTACAGGGATGGTCTATGGCTACACCTTC.

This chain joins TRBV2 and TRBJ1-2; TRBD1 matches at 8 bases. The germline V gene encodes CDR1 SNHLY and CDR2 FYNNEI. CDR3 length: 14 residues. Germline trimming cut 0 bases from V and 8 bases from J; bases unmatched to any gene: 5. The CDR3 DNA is TGTGCCAGCAGTGAAGCGACGACAGGGGAAGGCTACACCTTC. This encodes CASSEATTGEGYTF. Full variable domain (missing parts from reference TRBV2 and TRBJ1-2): EPEVTQTPSHQVTQMGQEVILRCVPISNHLYFYWYRQILGQKVEFLVSFYNNEISEKSEIFDDQFSVERPDGSNFTLKIRSTKLEDSAMYFCASSEATTGEGYTFGSGTRLTVV.

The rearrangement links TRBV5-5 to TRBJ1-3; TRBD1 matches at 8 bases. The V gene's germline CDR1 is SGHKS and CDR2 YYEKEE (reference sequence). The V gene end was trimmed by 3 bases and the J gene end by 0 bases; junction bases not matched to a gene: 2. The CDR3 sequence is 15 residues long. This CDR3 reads CASSWGTGSGNTIYF. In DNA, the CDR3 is TGTGCCAGCAGCTGGGGGACAGGCTCTGGAAACACCATATATTTT.

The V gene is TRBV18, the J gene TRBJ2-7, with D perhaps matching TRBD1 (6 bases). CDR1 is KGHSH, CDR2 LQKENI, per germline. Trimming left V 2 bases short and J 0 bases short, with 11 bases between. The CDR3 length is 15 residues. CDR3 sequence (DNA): TGTGCCAGCTCACCAAAGACAGGAACCTCCTACGAGCAGTACTTC. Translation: CASSPKTGTSYEQYF.

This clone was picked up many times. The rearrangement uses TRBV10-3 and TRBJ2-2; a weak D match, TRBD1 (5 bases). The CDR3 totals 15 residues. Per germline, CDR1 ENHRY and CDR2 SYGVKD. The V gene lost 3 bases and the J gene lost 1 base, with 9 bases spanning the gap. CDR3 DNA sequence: TGTGCCATCAGTGACCTCGACAGGAACACCGGGGAGCTGTTTTTT. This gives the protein CAISDLDRNTGELFF.